These 28 T cell receptor beta chains were sequenced from one sample in a study of blood T cell repertoires in COVID-19. Sequenced by immunoSEQ multiplex PCR; TCRdb stores in-frame clones only, minus some. This table has about 40,000 clones, about 80% appearing once. Sample: peripheral blood. These receptors were obtained from an older woman with acute or convalescent COVID-19.

The rearrangement links TRBV6-5 to TRBJ2-5; 7 nucleotides agree with TRBD1. Trimming cost V 8 bases and J 4 bases; bases outside gene matches: 7. The length of the CDR3 is 13 residues. Germline values: CDR1 MNHEY, CDR2 SVGAGI. This CDR3 is CASSDRITETQYF. The CDR3 bases are TGTGCCAGCTCGGACAGGATCACAGAGACCCAGTACTTC.

V usage is TRBV6-4 and J usage is TRBJ1-4; 9 positions match TRBD1. V trimming: 0 bases; J trimming: 5 bases; junction bases outside the gene matches: 1. Germline V lookup: CDR1 MRHNA, CDR2 SNTAGT. CDR3 length: 15 amino acids. The CDR3: CASSDSGTGNEKLFF. The CDR3 DNA reads TGTGCCAGCAGTGACTCCGGGACAGGGAATGAAAAACTGTTTTTT.

V usage is TRBV19 and J usage is TRBJ1-3; 7 nucleotides match TRBD1. The germline gives CDR1 LNHDA, CDR2 SQIVND (reference sequence). J gave up 1 base and V 7 bases, and 7 bases lay outside the gene matches. The CDR3 is 15 amino acids. The CDR3 nucleotides read TGTGCCAGTACTATGGGACAGTATTCTGGAAACACCATATATTTT. Protein sequence: CASTMGQYSGNTIYF.

The chain combines TRBV7-2 with TRBJ2-5; possibly TRBD1 for D (6 bases). Germline V gene data show CDR1 as SGHTA and CDR2 as FQGNSA. The CDR3 has 13 amino acids. The V end was cut by 3 bases, the J end by 2 bases, with 7 bases between. CDR3 bases: TGTGCCAGCAGCTTTGGACAGCAAGAGACCCAGTACTTC. This encodes CASSFGQQETQYF.

This rearrangement joins TRBV5-6 to TRBJ2-7; weak D call: TRBD1 (5 bases). The CDR3 is 12 amino acids. Trimming took 3 bases from V and 4 from J, leaving 8 bases between them. Germline loops: CDR1 SGHDT, CDR2 YYEEEE. The CDR3 reads CASSSDIYEQYF. Written as DNA, the CDR3 is TGTGCCAGCAGCTCGGACATTTACGAGCAGTACTTC. The whole variable domain, remainder taken from reference TRBV5-6 and TRBJ2-7, is DAGVTQSPTHLIKTRGQQVTLRCSPKSGHDTVSWYQQALGQGPQFIFQYYEEEERQRGNFPDRFSGHQFPNYSSELNVNALLLGDSALYLCASSSDIYEQYFGPGTRLTVT.

This rearrangement joins TRBV6-5 to TRBJ1-6, with TRBD1 identical over 10 bases. Germline V lookup: CDR1 MNHEY, CDR2 SVGAGI. This CDR3 is built from 15 residues. Trimming took 4 bases from V and 10 from J; bases not matched to a gene: 7. In nucleotides, the CDR3 is TGTGCCAGCAGTTTCGACAGGGGGCTTTCCTCACCCCTCCACTTT. It is translated as CASSFDRGLSSPLHF.

The rearrangement uses TRBV18 and TRBJ1-1, with D maybe TRBD1 (6 bases). This CDR3 region has 16 residues. The germline gives CDR1 KGHSH, CDR2 LQKENI. V lost 3 bases and J lost 1, with 15 bases in between. The CDR3 DNA is TGTGCCAGCTCACCTAGCCGGACAGTGACGAACACTGAAGCTTTCTTT. It translates to CASSPSRTVTNTEAFF.

V usage is TRBV5-1 and J usage is TRBJ2-7; 14 bases agree with TRBD2. J was trimmed by 2 bases and V by 0 bases; bases with no gene match: 1. The germline CDR1 and CDR2 sequences are SGHRS and YFSETQ. This CDR3 spans 16 amino acids. The CDR3 DNA reads TGCGCCAGCAGCTTGGAGGGACTAGCGGGAGCCTACGAGCAGTACTTC. Translated, it gives CASSLEGLAGAYEQYF.

J is TRBJ1-6 and V is TRBV6-5, with D unresolved. V was shortened by 0 bases and J by 7 bases, with 10 bases between the two germline ends. CDR1 MNHEY and CDR2 SVGAGI come from the germline V gene. The CDR3 spans 15 residues. The chain's CDR3 is CASSYSVQRNSPLHF. The DNA for the CDR3 is TGTGCCAGCAGTTACTCGGTACAGCGGAATTCACCCCTCCACTTT.

The gene calls are TRBV11-3 and TRBJ1-6; D remains ambiguous. The germline gives CDR1 SGHNT, CDR2 YENEEA. The CDR3 length is 13 residues. The V and J ends lost 1 base and 8 bases respectively, with 6 bases between them. For the CDR3, the DNA is TGTGCCAGCAGCTTAGTCCGGGATTCACCCCTCCACTTT. It codes for CASSLVRDSPLHF.

The chain joins TRBV27 to TRBJ1-1, with D perhaps matching TRBD1 (6 bases). CDR3 size: 14 residues. CDR1 MNHEY and CDR2 SMNVEV come from the germline V gene (reference sequence). V lost 4 bases and J lost 5, with 14 bases in between. In DNA, the CDR3 is TGTGCCAGCAGTTCGAGGGGGGGGCTGACTGAAGCTTTCTTT. It yields the protein CASSSRGGLTEAFF.

The gene calls are TRBV5-1 and TRBJ2-5; 12 nucleotides agree with TRBD2. Germline V gene sequence: CDR1 SGHRS, CDR2 YFSETQ. This CDR3 has 15 amino acids. Trimming at V came to 4 bases and at J to 2 bases, leaving 3 bases not matched to a gene. CDR3 coding DNA: TGCGCCAGCAGCCACGGACTAGCGGGACAAGAGACCCAGTACTTC. Residues: CASSHGLAGQETQYF.

The chain recombines TRBV6-1 with TRBJ1-1, with D unclear. The CDR3 runs to 17 residues. CDR1 MNHNS and CDR2 SASEGT come from the germline V gene. V was trimmed by 2 bases and J by 4 bases, leaving 20 bases between them. CDR3 in DNA: TGTGCCAGCAGTGAAACGCCTCAGACTCGGGGAGGCACTGAAGCTTTCTTT. As protein: CASSETPQTRGGTEAFF.

The table lists this clone with a count of one. The chain combines TRBV2 with TRBJ1-4; D unresolved. The germline V gene has CDR1 SNHLY and CDR2 FYNNEI. The CDR3 has 15 residues. Trimming removed 7 bases from V and 2 bases from J, with 14 bases in between. CDR3 coding DNA: TGTGCCAGCAAGCAAGAGACGGGGACTAATGAAAAACTGTTTTTT. This codes for CASKQETGTNEKLFF.

The chain is built from TRBV24-1 and TRBJ1-1; weak D call: TRBD1 (5 bases). V was clipped by 8 bases and J by 4 bases, with 13 bases between them. Germline loops: CDR1 KGHDR, CDR2 SFDVKD. The CDR3 is 13 residues long. Written as DNA, the CDR3 is TGTGCCACCATCAACCAGGGAGGCACTGAAGCTTTCTTT. The encoded protein is CATINQGGTEAFF.

The rearrangement links TRBV11-2 to TRBJ1-1, with D unclear. This CDR3 is built from 13 residues. The V and J ends lost 2 bases and 1 base respectively, with 5 bases between them. Germline values: CDR1 SGHAT, CDR2 FQNNGV. The CDR3, as DNA: TGTGCCAGCAGCTTAAGCCCGAACACTGAAGCTTTCTTT. This sequence encodes CASSLSPNTEAFF. Full variable domain (remainder filled in from reference TRBV11-2 and TRBJ1-1): EAGVAQSPRYKIIEKRQSVAFWCNPISGHATLYWYQQILGQGPKLLIQFQNNGVVDDSQLPKDRFSAERLKGVDSTLKIQPAKLEDSAVYLCASSLSPNTEAFFGQGTRLTVV.

In this sample, this clone turned up once. The V and J genes are TRBV11-3 and TRBJ2-1; 8 nucleotides agree with TRBD2. This CDR3 spans 17 amino acids. V was clipped by 1 base and J by 5 bases; unmatched bases: 10. CDR1 and CDR2 (germline): SGHNT, YENEEA. The CDR3 loop is CASSLGSGSAGDNEQFF. The CDR3 DNA reads TGTGCCAGCAGCTTAGGGTCCGGCTCAGCGGGAGACAATGAGCAGTTCTTC.

The chain joins TRBV4-2 to TRBJ2-5, with 9 bases lining up with TRBD2. Germline V gene data show CDR1 as LGHNA and CDR2 as YNFKEQ. CDR3 length: 16 amino acids. Germline trimming cut 1 base from V and 4 bases from J; bases unmatched to any gene: 7. In DNA, the CDR3 is TGTGCCAGCAGCCAAGCGGGCGGGAGGGCGATAGAGACCCAGTACTTC. It specifies CASSQAGGRAIETQYF.

This chain uses TRBV6-5 with TRBJ1-1; unclear D gene. The germline V and J ends were trimmed by 2 bases and 3 bases, with 10 bases remaining between them. The CDR3 is 14 residues long. Germline CDR1 is MNHEY and CDR2 is SVGAGI. CDR3 in DNA: TGTGCCAGCAGTTACCGGGAGGGATACACTGAAGCTTTCTTT. Protein sequence: CASSYREGYTEAFF.

The V and J genes are TRBV2 and TRBJ2-1, with D maybe TRBD2 (6 bases). This CDR3 comprises 16 residues. The V gene's germline CDR1 is SNHLY and CDR2 FYNNEI. The V end lost 0 bases, the J end lost 3 bases, and 12 bases lay between the germline ends. The CDR3 DNA reads TGTGCCAGCAGTGAAGCCTCGGGACTGATCTACAATGAGCAGTTCTTC. Translating it yields CASSEASGLIYNEQFF.

This clone was detected once. The chain has TRBV5-1 and TRBJ2-3; D gene unclear. The ends were cut back, 8 bases at V and 0 bases at J, with 13 bases in the middle. Germline V gene sequence: CDR1 SGHRS, CDR2 YFSETQ. CDR3 length: 14 residues. The CDR3 reads CASATSTSTDTQYF. DNA for the CDR3: TGCGCCAGTGCGACTTCCACTAGCACAGATACGCAGTATTTT.

CDR3: CASSLGTGQGAFGSNQPQHF. The CDR3 DNA follows: TGCGCCAGCAGCTTAGGAACGGGACAGGGGGCTTTTGGTAGCAATCAGCCCCAGCATTTT. The rearrangement links TRBV5-1 to TRBJ1-5, with TRBD1 matching over 12 bases. This CDR3 spans 20 amino acids. V dropped 2 bases and J dropped 0; count of bases not matched to a gene: 12. Germline V gene data show CDR1 as SGHRS and CDR2 as YFSETQ. Drawing the rest from reference TRBV5-1 and TRBJ1-5, the complete variable domain is KAGVTQTPRYLIKTRGQQVTLSCSPISGHRSVSWYQQTPGQGLQFLFEYFSETQRNKGNFPGRFSGRQFSNSRSEMNVSTLELGDSALYLCASSLGTGQGAFGSNQPQHFGDGTRLSIL.

The chain links TRBV11-2 to TRBJ1-3; 7 nucleotides align to TRBD1. The CDR3 runs to 14 residues. The germline V gene has CDR1 SGHAT and CDR2 FQNNGV. V lost 5 bases, J lost 2 bases, and 3 bases stayed unmatched. CDR3 residues: CASSQDRAGNTIYF. CDR3 sequence (DNA): TGTGCCAGCAGCCAAGACAGGGCTGGAAACACCATATATTTT.

The rearrangement uses TRBV2 and TRBJ2-1, with a tentative D call TRBD2 (5 bases). V was trimmed by 7 bases and J by 9 bases, leaving 19 bases between them. The V gene's germline CDR1 is SNHLY and CDR2 FYNNEI. The CDR3 length is 14 residues. CDR3 sequence reads: CASIPLDFAIEQFF. In DNA form, the CDR3 reads TGTGCCAGCATCCCACTAGACTTCGCAATTGAGCAGTTCTTC.

The rearrangement links TRBV5-1 to TRBJ2-5; the match to TRBD2 covers 9 bases. This CDR3 comprises 18 residues. Germline loops: CDR1 SGHRS, CDR2 YFSETQ. The J segment lost 4 bases and the V segment lost 0 bases, leaving 13 bases of the junction unmatched. The CDR3 nucleotides read TGCGCCAGCAGCTTGGCCTATGGTGGCGGGGGGGCCGTAGAGACCCAGTACTTC. Protein sequence: CASSLAYGGGGAVETQYF.

The V gene is TRBV18, the J gene TRBJ2-3; TRBD2 matches at 14 bases. The length of the CDR3 is 18 residues. CDR1 and CDR2 (germline): KGHSH, LQKENI. V was clipped by 3 bases and J by 3 bases; unmatched bases: 8. CDR3 in DNA: TGTGCCAGCTCACCGACTAGCGGGGGGGCCGGCGGGACAGATACGCAGTATTTT. Translation gives CASSPTSGGAGGTDTQYF.

This chain joins TRBV4-2 and TRBJ1-4; TRBD1 agrees at 7 bases. Germline CDR1 LGHNA, CDR2 YNFKEQ. Trimming at V came to 1 base and at J to 3 bases, leaving 2 bases not matched to a gene. The length of the CDR3 is 15 residues. CDR3 protein: CASSQVDRSNEKLFF. In DNA form, the CDR3 reads TGTGCCAGCAGCCAAGTGGACAGGTCTAATGAAAAACTGTTTTTT.

The V gene is TRBV19, the J gene TRBJ1-5; 8 nucleotides align to TRBD1. The V gene end was trimmed by 8 bases and the J gene end by 3 bases; junction bases not matched to a gene: 15. CDR1 LNHDA and CDR2 SQIVND come from the germline V gene (reference sequence). This CDR3 comprises 17 residues. CDR3 DNA: TGTGCCAGTCGACCTCCACAGGGGGTGAGGGACAATCAGCCCCAGCATTTT. Translating gives CASRPPQGVRDNQPQHF.